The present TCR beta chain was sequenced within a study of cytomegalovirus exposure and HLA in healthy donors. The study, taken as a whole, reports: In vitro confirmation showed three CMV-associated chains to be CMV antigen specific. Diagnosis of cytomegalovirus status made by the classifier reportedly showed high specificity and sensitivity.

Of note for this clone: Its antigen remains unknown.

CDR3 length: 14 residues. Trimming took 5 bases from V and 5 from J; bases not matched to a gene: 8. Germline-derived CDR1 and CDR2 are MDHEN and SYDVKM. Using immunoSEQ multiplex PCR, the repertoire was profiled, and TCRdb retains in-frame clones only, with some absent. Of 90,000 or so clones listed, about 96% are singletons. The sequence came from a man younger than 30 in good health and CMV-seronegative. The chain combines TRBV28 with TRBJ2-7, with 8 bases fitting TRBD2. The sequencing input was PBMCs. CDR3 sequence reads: CASSQAGALDEQYF. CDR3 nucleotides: TGTGCCAGCAGTCAAGCGGGAGCATTGGACGAGCAGTACTTC.